A single sample gave rise to the 4 T cell receptor beta chains below, sequenced in a study of cytomegalovirus exposure and HLA in healthy donors. Here immunoSEQ multiplex PCR was the method, and the copy in TCRdb shows in-frame clones only, minus some. The sample has 100,000 to 120,000 clones; 88% are singletons. The sequencing sample was made of PBMCs. Source of these receptors: a woman in her thirties in good health and CMV-seropositive.

The chain has TRBV29-1 and TRBJ2-1; possible D gene TRBD1, 5 bases. This CDR3 has 12 amino acids. Trimming stripped 6 bases from V and 4 bases from J, with 10 bases between. Germline V gene data show CDR1 as SQVTM and CDR2 as ANQGSEA. DNA for the CDR3: TGCAGCGTACAGGCGCTGTACAATGAGCAGTTCTTC. It yields the protein CSVQALYNEQFF.

CDR3 amino acids: CASSGGGGTTGELFF. For the CDR3, the DNA is TGCGCCAGCAGCGGCGGAGGGGGCACCACCGGGGAGCTGTTTTTT. The gene calls are TRBV5-1 and TRBJ2-2; TRBD1 is a possible D gene (7 bases). Trimming stripped 4 bases from V and 4 bases from J, with 14 bases between. The length of the CDR3 is 15 residues. Germline lookup yields CDR1 SGHRS and CDR2 YFSETQ.

The chain carries TRBV10-3 and TRBJ1-1, with D possibly being TRBD1 (6 bases). CDR3 size: 13 residues. Germline V gene sequence: CDR1 ENHRY, CDR2 SYGVKD. V was trimmed by 4 bases and J by 4 bases, leaving 10 bases between them. CDR3 nucleotides: TGTGCCATCAGTGCGGGACACCTCACTGAAGCTTTCTTT. Its protein is CAISAGHLTEAFF.

The chain joins TRBV19 to TRBJ1-2; the D gene is possibly TRBD1 (6 bases). Trimming removed 3 bases from V and 8 bases from J, with 16 bases in between. This CDR3 is built from 14 residues. Germline lookup yields CDR1 LNHDA and CDR2 SQIVND (reference sequence). DNA of the CDR3: TGTGCCAGTAGTATCCGAGGGGGTACCGGCGGCTACACCTTC. As protein: CASSIRGGTGGYTF. Variable domain in full (rest from reference TRBV19 and TRBJ1-2): DGGITQSPKYLFRKEGQNVTLSCEQNLNHDAMYWYRQDPGQGLRLIYYSQIVNDFQKGDIAEGYSVSREKKESFPLTVTSAQKNPTAFYLCASSIRGGTGGYTFGSGTRLTVV.